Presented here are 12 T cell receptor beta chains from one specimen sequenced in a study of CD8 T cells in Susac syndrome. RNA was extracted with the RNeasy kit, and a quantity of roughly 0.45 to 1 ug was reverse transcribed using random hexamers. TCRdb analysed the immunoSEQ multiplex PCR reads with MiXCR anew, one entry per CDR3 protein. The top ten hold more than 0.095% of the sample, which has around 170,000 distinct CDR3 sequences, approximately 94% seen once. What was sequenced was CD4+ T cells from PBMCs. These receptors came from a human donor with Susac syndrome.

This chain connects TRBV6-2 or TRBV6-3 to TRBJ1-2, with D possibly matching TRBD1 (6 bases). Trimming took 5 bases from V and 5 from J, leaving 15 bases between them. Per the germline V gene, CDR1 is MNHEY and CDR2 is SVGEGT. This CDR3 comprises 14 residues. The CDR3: CASSPLGGGYGYTF. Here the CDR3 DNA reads TGTGCCAGCAGTCCCCTCGGAGGGGGATATGGCTACACCTTC.

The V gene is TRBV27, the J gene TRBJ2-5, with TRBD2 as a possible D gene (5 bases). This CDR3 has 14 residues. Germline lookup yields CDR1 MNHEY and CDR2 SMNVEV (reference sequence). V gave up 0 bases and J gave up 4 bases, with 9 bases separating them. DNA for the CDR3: TGTGCCAGCAGTTTATCGGACTGGGGAGAGACCCAGTACTTC. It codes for CASSLSDWGETQYF.

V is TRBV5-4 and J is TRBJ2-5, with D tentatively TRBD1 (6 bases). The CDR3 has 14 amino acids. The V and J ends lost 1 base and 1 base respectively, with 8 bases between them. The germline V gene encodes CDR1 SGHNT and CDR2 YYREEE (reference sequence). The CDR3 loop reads CASSLQDSQETQYF. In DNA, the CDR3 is TGTGCCAGCAGCTTGCAGGACAGCCAAGAGACCCAGTACTTC.

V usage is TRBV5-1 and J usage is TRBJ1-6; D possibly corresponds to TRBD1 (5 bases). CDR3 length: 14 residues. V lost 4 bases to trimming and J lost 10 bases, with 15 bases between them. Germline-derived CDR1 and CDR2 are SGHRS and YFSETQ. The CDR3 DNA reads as TGCGCCAGCAGCCCTGACTTCCAGGGCTCACCCCTCCACTTT. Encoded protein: CASSPDFQGSPLHF.

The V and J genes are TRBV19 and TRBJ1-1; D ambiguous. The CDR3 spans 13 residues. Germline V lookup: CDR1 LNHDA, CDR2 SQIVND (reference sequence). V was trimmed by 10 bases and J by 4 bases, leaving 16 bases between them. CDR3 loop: CATSTRWGTEAFF. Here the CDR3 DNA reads TGTGCCACCTCAACCCGTTGGGGCACTGAAGCTTTCTTT.

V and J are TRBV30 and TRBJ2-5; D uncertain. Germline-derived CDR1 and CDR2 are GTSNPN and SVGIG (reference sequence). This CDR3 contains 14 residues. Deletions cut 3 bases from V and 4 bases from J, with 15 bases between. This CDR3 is CAWSQDSVVETQYF. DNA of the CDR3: TGTGCCTGGAGCCAAGATTCTGTAGTAGAGACCCAGTACTTC.

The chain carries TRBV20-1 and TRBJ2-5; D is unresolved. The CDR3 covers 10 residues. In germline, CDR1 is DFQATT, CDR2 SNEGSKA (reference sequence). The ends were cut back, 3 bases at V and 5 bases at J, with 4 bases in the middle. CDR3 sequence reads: CSASWETQYF. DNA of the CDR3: TGCAGTGCTAGTTGGGAGACCCAGTACTTC.

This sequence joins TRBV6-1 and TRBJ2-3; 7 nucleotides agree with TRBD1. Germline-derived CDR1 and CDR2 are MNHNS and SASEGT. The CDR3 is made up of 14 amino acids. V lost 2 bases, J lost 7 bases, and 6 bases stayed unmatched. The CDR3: CASSEKGAANTQYF. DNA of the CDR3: TGTGCCAGCAGTGAAAAGGGGGCTGCTAATACGCAGTATTTT.

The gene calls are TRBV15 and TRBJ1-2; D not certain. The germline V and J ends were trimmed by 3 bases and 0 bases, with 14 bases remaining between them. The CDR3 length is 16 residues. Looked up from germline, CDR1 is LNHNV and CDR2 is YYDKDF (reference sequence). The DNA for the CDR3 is TGTGCCACCAGCAGGGGAGGGAGTTCGGCTAACTATGGCTACACCTTC. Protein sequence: CATSRGGSSANYGYTF.

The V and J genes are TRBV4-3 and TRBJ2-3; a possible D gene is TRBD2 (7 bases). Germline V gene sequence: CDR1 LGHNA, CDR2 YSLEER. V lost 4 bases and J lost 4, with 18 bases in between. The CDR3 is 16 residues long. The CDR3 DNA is TGCGCCAGCAGCCGTAGAAAGGGGGGGGACGCAGATACGCAGTATTTT. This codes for CASSRRKGGDADTQYF.

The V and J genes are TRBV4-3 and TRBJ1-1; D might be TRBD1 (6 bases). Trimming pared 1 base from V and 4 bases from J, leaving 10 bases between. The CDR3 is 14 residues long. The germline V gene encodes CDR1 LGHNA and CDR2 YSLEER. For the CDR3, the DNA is TGCGCCAGCAGCCAAGTAGGGGGACGCACTGAAGCTTTCTTT. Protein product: CASSQVGGRTEAFF.

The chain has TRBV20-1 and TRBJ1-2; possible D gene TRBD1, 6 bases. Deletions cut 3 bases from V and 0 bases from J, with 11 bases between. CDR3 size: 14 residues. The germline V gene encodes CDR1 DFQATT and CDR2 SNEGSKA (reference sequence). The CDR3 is CSARDRPPNYGYTF. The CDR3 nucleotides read TGCAGTGCTAGGGACAGACCTCCTAACTATGGCTACACCTTC.